This T cell receptor (beta chain) originates from a study of beta chain features in type 1 diabetes. Expressed TCRB transcripts got sequenced, as all isolated RNA was reverse transcribed. The table came from immunoSEQ multiplex PCR; TCRdb's copy has only in-frame clones and leaves some out. This table holds roughly 160,000 clones, approximately 8.4% found once. The germline V gene has CDR1 LGHNA and CDR2 YSLEER. This CDR3 comprises 14 residues. This clone was found many times. Antigen specificity is unknown. Relative to the germline gene, one junction end is altered; a read error may explain this. General observations from the study: All four CD4+ subsets of Type 1 diabetes patients contained TCRB CDR3s that were moderately but significantly shorter. Junctions at VDJ sites from type 1 diabetes patients had fewer insertions and more deletions. Still unanswered here is whether HLA type influences TCRB rearrangement.

The V gene is TRBV4-3, the J gene TRBJ2-1; 7 bases are a match to TRBD1. This sequence originates from a man younger than 35 with type 1 diabetes. What was sequenced was central memory CD4+ T cells from blood. The CDR3 reads CASSQDRRGTEVVF. CDR3 DNA: TGCGCCAGCAGCCAAGATAGAAGGGGGACAGAGGTGGTCTTC.